Below are 10 T cell receptor beta chains sequenced from a single sample in a study of blood T cell repertoires in COVID-19. Some clones are missing from TCRdb's copy, which holds only in-frame ones; the method was immunoSEQ multiplex PCR. Of a few hundred thousand clones detected, around nine tenths appear once; the ten largest clones hold less than 6%. Sequencing was done on a sample of PBMCs or T cells enriched from blood (not recorded which). The source of these receptors is a young woman who had recovered from COVID-19.

The rearrangement joins TRBV25-1 to TRBJ2-2; D is possibly TRBD1 (5 bases). Looked up from germline, CDR1 is MGHDK and CDR2 is SYGVNS. V was cut by 6 bases and J by 7 bases, with 15 bases left in between. The CDR3 sequence is 14 residues long. The CDR3 coding sequence is TGTGCCAGCAGGGGCAAAGGGGCCGGCGGGGAGCTGTTTTTT. It is translated as CASRGKGAGGELFF.

J is TRBJ2-3 and V is TRBV12-5, with 7 nucleotides matching TRBD1. The length of the CDR3 is 17 residues. The V gene's germline CDR1 is LGHNT and CDR2 FRNRAP. Trimming at V came to 2 bases and at J to 1 base, leaving 9 bases not matched to a gene. The CDR3 DNA reads as TGTGCTAGTGGTTTGAAGTGGACAGGTCCCCGCACAGATACGCAGTATTTT. Encoded protein: CASGLKWTGPRTDTQYF.

This sequence joins TRBV7-8 and TRBJ2-1; the match to TRBD1 covers 9 bases. CDR1 and CDR2 (germline): SGHVS, FQNEAQ. The CDR3 sequence is 16 residues long. The V segment lost 3 bases and the J segment 4 bases; nucleotides outside the gene matches: 7. Here the CDR3 reads CASSFLGGQGYNEQFF. The CDR3 DNA reads as TGTGCCAGCAGCTTCTTGGGGGGACAGGGATACAATGAGCAGTTCTTC.

The V call is TRBV7-9, the J call TRBJ1-2; possibly TRBD1 for D (5 bases). The germline CDR1 and CDR2 sequences are SEHNR and FQNEAQ (reference sequence). The CDR3 totals 14 residues. V lost 6 bases to trimming and J lost 4 bases, with 15 bases between them. CDR3 protein: CASSRGQESYGYTF. The CDR3 DNA follows: TGTGCCAGCAGTAGAGGACAAGAGAGCTATGGCTACACCTTC.

This clone came up once. The rearrangement uses TRBV12-3 or TRBV12-4 and TRBJ1-1, with D hard to call. Deletions cut 3 bases from V and 5 bases from J, with 7 bases between. The CDR3 length is 12 residues. CDR3 sequence: CASSLRLTEAFF. CDR3 coding DNA: TGTGCCAGCAGTTTGAGGTTAACTGAAGCTTTCTTT.

The chain combines TRBV25-1 with TRBJ1-2; D might be TRBD1 (5 bases). Trimming took 3 bases from V and 8 from J, leaving 16 bases between them. The germline CDR1 and CDR2 sequences are MGHDK and SYGVNS. This CDR3 is built from 14 residues. The CDR3 protein is CASSDRPQGLGYTF. CDR3 DNA sequence: TGTGCCAGCAGTGATCGCCCCCAGGGTTTGGGCTACACCTTC.

This chain connects TRBV5-3 to TRBJ2-1, with D unresolved. TRBV5-3 is assigned to the ORF class and has an uncertain function. This CDR3 region has 17 residues. The germline V and J ends were trimmed by 0 bases and 2 bases, with 15 bases remaining between them. CDR3 DNA: TGTGCCAGAAGCTTGGGTTTTTGTGGGCAGACCTACAATGAGCAGTTCTTC. Its translation is CARSLGFCGQTYNEQFF.

The DNA of the CDR3 is TGTGCCAGCAGCTTAGACGTGCCCCTCGGCCAGCATTTT. This codes for CASSLDVPLGQHF. The rearrangement joins TRBV7-9 to TRBJ1-5; D gene uncertain. The CDR3 totals 13 residues. The germline gives CDR1 SEHNR, CDR2 FQNEAQ (reference sequence). Between the trimmed V and J ends, which lost 1 base and 12 bases, there was a span of 13 bases.

This chain connects TRBV5-5 to TRBJ2-7, with a tentative D call TRBD2 (5 bases). CDR1 and CDR2 from the germline V gene are SGHKS and YYEKEE (reference sequence). This CDR3 is 13 amino acids long. Between the trimmed V and J ends, which lost 6 bases and 4 bases, there was a span of 14 bases. CDR3 DNA sequence: TGTGCCAGCACCGATCATGGAGGTTACGAGCAGTACTTC. The encoded protein is CASTDHGGYEQYF.

This chain connects TRBV6-5 to TRBJ2-2, with 8 positions matching TRBD1. The germline V gene encodes CDR1 MNHEY and CDR2 SVGAGI. CDR3 length: 14 amino acids. Trimming at V came to 6 bases and at J to 7 bases, leaving 7 bases not matched to a gene. The CDR3 region has the DNA TGTGCCAGCAGATTCCAGGGGGCAGTCGGGGAGCTGTTTTTT. Protein sequence: CASRFQGAVGELFF.